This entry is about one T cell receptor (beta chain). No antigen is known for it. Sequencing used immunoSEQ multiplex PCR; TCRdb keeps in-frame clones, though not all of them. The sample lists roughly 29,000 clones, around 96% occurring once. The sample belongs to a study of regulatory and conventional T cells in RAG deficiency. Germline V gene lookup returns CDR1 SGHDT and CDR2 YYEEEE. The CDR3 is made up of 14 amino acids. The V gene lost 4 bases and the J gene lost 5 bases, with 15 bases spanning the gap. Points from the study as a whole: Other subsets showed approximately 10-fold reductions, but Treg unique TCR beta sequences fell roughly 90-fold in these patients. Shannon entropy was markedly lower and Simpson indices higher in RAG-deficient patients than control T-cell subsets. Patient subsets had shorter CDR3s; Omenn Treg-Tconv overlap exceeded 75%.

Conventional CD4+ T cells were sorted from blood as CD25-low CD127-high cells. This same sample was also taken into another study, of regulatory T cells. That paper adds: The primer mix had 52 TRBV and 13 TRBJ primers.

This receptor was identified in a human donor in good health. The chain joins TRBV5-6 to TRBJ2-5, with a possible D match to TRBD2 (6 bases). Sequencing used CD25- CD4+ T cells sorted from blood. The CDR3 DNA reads TGTGCCAGCAGCGAACCCGGGACTGCGGAGACCCAGTACTTC. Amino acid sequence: CASSEPGTAETQYF.